The clone carrying this T cell receptor (beta chain) was picked up one time. In the authors' methods: Estimates of nucleated cell counts were drawn from the amplification of reference gene primers. The repertoire was sequenced with immunoSEQ multiplex PCR; TCRdb's copy has only in-frame clones and lacks some. V, J and clone size reflect that table, while D and trimming were determined from the DNA. The table records over 200,000 clones, 81% of them present only once. The sample is drawn from a study of blood T cell repertoires in COVID-19. On the study more broadly: Sites in the United States, Italy and Spain provided acute and convalescent COVID-19 samples. Sample material is recorded as cDNA or gDNA derived from T cells, B-cell-depleted T cells, or PBMCs.

The material sequenced was peripheral blood. This clonotype originated in a woman aged 80 or over with acute or convalescent COVID-19.

CDR3 sequence (DNA): TGTGCCAGTAGTAGCAGGGGGCAAAAAGATACGCAGTATTTT. Translating gives CASSSRGQKDTQYF. The V call is TRBV19, the J call TRBJ2-3, with 8 bases identical to TRBD1. V lost 4 bases and J lost 5; bases outside the gene matches: 5. CDR1 is LNHDA and CDR2 is SQIVND in the germline V gene (reference sequence). The CDR3 totals 14 residues.